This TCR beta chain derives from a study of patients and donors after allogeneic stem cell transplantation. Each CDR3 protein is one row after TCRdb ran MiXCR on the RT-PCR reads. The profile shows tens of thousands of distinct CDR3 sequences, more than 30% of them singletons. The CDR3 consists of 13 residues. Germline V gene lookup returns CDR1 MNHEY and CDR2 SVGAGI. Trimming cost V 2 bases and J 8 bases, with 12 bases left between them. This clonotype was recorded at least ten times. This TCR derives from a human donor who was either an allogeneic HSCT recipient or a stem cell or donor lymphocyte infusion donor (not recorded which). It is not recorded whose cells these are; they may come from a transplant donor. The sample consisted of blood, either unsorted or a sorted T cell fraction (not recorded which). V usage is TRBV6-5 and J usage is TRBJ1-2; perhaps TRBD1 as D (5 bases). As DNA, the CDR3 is TGTGCCAGCAGTTACAAGGGGAGAGGAGGCTACACCTTC. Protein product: CASSYKGRGGYTF.